The 12 T cell receptor beta chains below all came from one sample that was sequenced in a study of CDR3 diversity in severe acne. TCRdb recomputed calls from the PCR reads with MiXCR, one row per CDR3 protein. This table has approximately 97,000 distinct CDR3 sequences, roughly 51% appearing once. What was sequenced was blood. The receptors here all came from a male donor with acne.

The chain links TRBV7-2 to TRBJ2-1, with 15 bases aligning to TRBD2. Trimming took 4 bases from V and 0 from J; bases not matched to a gene: 13. The CDR3 spans 21 residues. Per the germline V gene, CDR1 is SGHTA and CDR2 is FQGNSA. The CDR3 loop reads CASSSGTSGRQFASSYNEQFF. The DNA for the CDR3 is TGTGCCAGCAGCTCAGGGACTAGCGGGAGGCAATTTGCGAGCTCCTACAATGAGCAGTTCTTC.

This rearrangement joins TRBV11-2 to TRBJ2-6, with TRBD1 matching 9 bases. The CDR3 is made up of 17 amino acids. Germline CDR1 reads SGHAT; CDR2 reads FQNNGV. The junction had 4 bases not matched to a gene; V was cut back by 4 bases and J by 0 bases. This CDR3 is CASSSGQGRSGANVLTF. DNA of the CDR3: TGTGCCAGCAGCTCTGGACAGGGGCGCTCTGGGGCCAACGTCCTGACTTTC.

This clonotype occurred many times. This sequence joins TRBV7-8 and TRBJ2-5; a weak D match, TRBD1 (5 bases). CDR3 length: 15 amino acids. Germline V lookup: CDR1 SGHVS, CDR2 FQNEAQ. V lost 2 bases to trimming and J lost 2 bases, with 12 bases between them. This CDR3 reads CASSLPEAGQETQYF. DNA for the CDR3: TGTGCCAGCAGCTTACCCGAGGCAGGGCAAGAGACCCAGTACTTC.

The chain carries TRBV9 and TRBJ2-1; 10 bases match TRBD2. CDR1 is SGDLS and CDR2 is YYNGEE in the germline V gene. The CDR3 spans 17 residues. V was clipped by 4 bases and J by 5 bases; unmatched bases: 12. This CDR3 reads CASSSGSGTSVNNEQFF. The CDR3 coding sequence is TGTGCCAGCAGCTCCGGAAGCGGGACTAGCGTGAACAATGAGCAGTTCTTC.

The chain joins TRBV4-2 to TRBJ2-5, with D hard to call. V lost 5 bases to trimming and J lost 5 bases, with 12 bases between them. Germline V gives CDR1 LGHNA, CDR2 YNFKEQ. The CDR3 covers 13 residues. The CDR3 loop reads CASSFGRWETQYF. The CDR3 DNA follows: TGTGCCAGCAGCTTCGGCCGGTGGGAGACCCAGTACTTC.

This clonotype was observed a handful of times. The CDR3 bases are TGTGCCAGCACCCAGACTCCAAGCTCTGGGGCCAACGTCCTGACTTTC. Translated: CASTQTPSSGANVLTF. The chain carries TRBV6-4 and TRBJ2-6; no clear D gene. The germline V gene has CDR1 MRHNA and CDR2 SNTAGT. CDR3 size: 16 residues. Trimming took off 7 bases at V and 0 bases at J, with 13 bases between the two ends.

A few counts support this clonotype. V is TRBV2 and J is TRBJ2-7, with D possibly matching TRBD2 (6 bases). V lost 9 bases and J lost 3, with 12 bases in between. Germline CDR1 and CDR2: SNHLY and FYNNEI. The CDR3 sequence is 12 residues long. CDR3 amino acids: CARRDLIYEQYF. The CDR3 DNA reads as TGTGCCAGGCGGGACTTAATCTACGAGCAGTACTTC.

The rearrangement joins TRBV24-1 to TRBJ1-5; D unresolved. Germline V CDR1 and CDR2: KGHDR, SFDVKD. The CDR3 runs 17 residues. V lost 1 base, J lost 0 bases, and 12 bases lay in between. The CDR3 DNA reads as TGTGCCACCAGTGATTTATTCCGACGGAATAGCAATCAGCCCCAGCATTTT. Translating it yields CATSDLFRRNSNQPQHF.

This sequence joins TRBV7-2 and TRBJ2-7; the D is unclear. Trimming took off 5 bases at V and 7 bases at J, with 15 bases between the two ends. Germline-derived CDR1 and CDR2 are SGHTA and FQGNSA. This CDR3 is 13 amino acids long. CDR3: CASSPEYLREQYF. The CDR3 region has the DNA TGTGCCAGCAGCCCGGAGTACCTACGGGAGCAGTACTTC.

The genes are TRBV11-2 and TRBJ1-2; 10 nucleotides agree with TRBD1. Germline assignment: CDR1 SGHAT and CDR2 FQNNGV. This CDR3 is built from 11 residues. Germline trimming cut 11 bases from V and 8 bases from J; bases unmatched to any gene: 5. CDR3 nucleotide sequence: TGTGCCGGTAGACAGGGGGCGGGCTACACCTTC. Translating gives CAGRQGAGYTF.

On this clonotype: The limits of the CDR3 on the DNA are not certain, so only TCRdb's listed CDR3 is given. This chain joins TRBV20-1 and TRBJ1-3; the DNA was not compared with TRBD1, the D call given in the table. The CDR3 is 19 amino acids in total, end residues counted. In germline, CDR1 is DFQATT, CDR2 SNEGSKA (reference sequence). The CDR3 loop reads CSARDNSYEQYFGPGTIYF.

This clonotype occurred many times. This chain connects TRBV7-8 to TRBJ2-3, with a weak D call TRBD1 (5 bases). Looked up from germline, CDR1 is SGHVS and CDR2 is FQNEAQ. Trimming took off 0 bases at V and 1 base at J, with 11 bases between the two ends. The CDR3 is 16 amino acids. As DNA, the CDR3 is TGTGCCAGCAGCTTAGCGCGGACCAGGGGCACAGATACGCAGTATTTT. Translating it yields CASSLARTRGTDTQYF.